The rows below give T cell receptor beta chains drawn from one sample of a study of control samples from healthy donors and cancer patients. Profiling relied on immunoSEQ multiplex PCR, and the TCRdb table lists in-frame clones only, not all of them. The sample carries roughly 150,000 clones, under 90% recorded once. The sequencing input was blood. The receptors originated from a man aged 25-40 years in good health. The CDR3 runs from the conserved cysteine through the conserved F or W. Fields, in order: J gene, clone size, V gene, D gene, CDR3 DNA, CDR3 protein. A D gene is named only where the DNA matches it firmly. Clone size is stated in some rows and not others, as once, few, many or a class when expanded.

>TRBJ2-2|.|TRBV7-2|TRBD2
TGTGCCAGCAGCCGCGGACTAGTTGCCGGGGAGCTGTTTTTT
CASSRGLVAGELFF
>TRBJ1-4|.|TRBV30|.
TGTGCCTGGAGTCCCCAGGGGGAAAAACTGTTTTTT
CAWSPQGEKLFF
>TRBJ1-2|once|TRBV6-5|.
TGTGCCAGCAGTCCGGGACACGGCAACTATGGCTACACCTTC
CASSPGHGNYGYTF
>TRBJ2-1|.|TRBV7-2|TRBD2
TGTGCCAGCAGTTCCCCTGGGACTAGCTTGAATGAGCAGTTCTTC
CASSSPGTSLNEQFF
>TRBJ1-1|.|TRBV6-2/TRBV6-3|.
TGTGCCAGCAGTTACGGGGCAGCCCCCATGAACACTGAAGCTTTCTTT
CASSYGAAPMNTEAFF
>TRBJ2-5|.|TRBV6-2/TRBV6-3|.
TGTGCCAGCAGACCTCCGGCGGGGCAAGAGACCCAGTACTTC
CASRPPAGQETQYF
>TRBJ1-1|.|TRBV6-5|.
TGTGCCAGCGGGGGGACAATGAACACTGAAGCTTTCTTT
CASGGTMNTEAFF
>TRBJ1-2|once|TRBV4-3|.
TGCGCCAGCAGCCCCTCAGGGCTTGCGGGCTACACCTTC
CASSPSGLAGYTF
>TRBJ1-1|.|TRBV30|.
TGTGCCTGGAGTAGCCTTATGTTTAACACTGAAGCTTTCTTT
CAWSSLMFNTEAFF
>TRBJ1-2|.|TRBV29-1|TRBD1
TGCAGCGCGGGTGAGAGGGGGCCAGCCGGCGGCTACACCTTC
CSAGERGPAGGYTF